Each of the 16 T cell receptor beta chains below was sequenced from the same sample in a study of blood T cell repertoires in COVID-19. Only in-frame clones appear in the TCRdb table, and some are missing; sequencing was by immunoSEQ multiplex PCR. The data contain 200,000 to 300,000 clones, about four fifths of them singletons. The specimen sequenced was peripheral blood. The receptors were sampled from a woman older than 75 with COVID-19, enrolled during active disease.

As regards this clone: At one end the junction does not follow the germline gene, possibly because of a read error. The genes are TRBV5-1 and TRBJ2-3, with TRBD1 matching 7 bases. The CDR3 totals 17 residues. From germline, CDR1 is SGHRS and CDR2 YFSETQ. CDR3 sequence: CASSIELSQGSTDTQYF. The CDR3 DNA is TGCGCCAGCAGCATAGAGCTCTCACAGGGGAGCACGGATACGCAGTATTTT. The full variable domain, completed using reference TRBV5-1 and TRBJ2-3, is KAGVTQTPRYLIKTRGQQVTLSCSPISGHRSVSWYQQTPGQGLQFLFEYFSETQRNKGNFPGRFSGRQFSNSRSEMNVSTLELGDSALYLCASSIELSQGSTDTQYFGPGTRLTVL.

The chain combines TRBV7-2 with TRBJ2-7; 9 nucleotides line up with TRBD1. The ends lost 8 bases at V and 4 bases at J; junction bases unmatched: 12. Germline V gives CDR1 SGHTA, CDR2 FQGNSA. This CDR3 spans 15 amino acids. The CDR3: CASATGTGWLYEQYF. The CDR3 DNA reads as TGTGCCAGCGCTACTGGGACAGGGTGGTTGTACGAGCAGTACTTC.

Only a few counts were recorded for this clone. This chain uses TRBV20-1 with TRBJ1-5; TRBD1 matches 9 bases. This CDR3 has 18 amino acids. CDR1 and CDR2 from the germline V gene are DFQATT and SNEGSKA (reference sequence). The J segment lost 0 bases and the V segment lost 3 bases, leaving 12 bases of the junction unmatched. The CDR3 nucleotides are TGCAGTGCTAGTGTCCCGACAGGGGGTGGGGATAGCAATCAGCCCCAGCATTTT. It encodes CSASVPTGGGDSNQPQHF.

This clone came up a few times. The chain links TRBV18 to TRBJ2-5; maybe TRBD2 (6 bases). This CDR3 is 14 amino acids long. Germline assignment: CDR1 KGHSH and CDR2 LQKENI. V shed 4 bases and J shed 3 bases, with 12 bases lying between them. The CDR3 sequence is CASSLNAGKETQYF. The DNA for the CDR3 is TGTGCCAGCTCACTTAACGCGGGAAAAGAGACCCAGTACTTC.

The chain is built from TRBV25-1 and TRBJ2-5; TRBD2 agrees at 8 bases. Germline loops: CDR1 MGHDK, CDR2 SYGVNS. This CDR3 contains 16 residues. The V and J ends lost 2 bases and 2 bases, in that order; junction bases with no gene match: 7. CDR3 nucleotides: TGTGCCAGCAGTGAACTTAGACTAGCGAAACAAGAGACCCAGTACTTC. Its protein product is CASSELRLAKQETQYF.

Only a few counts were recorded for this clone. The rearrangement joins TRBV7-9 to TRBJ1-1; D is possibly TRBD1 (6 bases). Trimming cost V 2 bases and J 0 bases, with 13 bases left between them. Germline values: CDR1 SEHNR, CDR2 FQNEAQ (reference sequence). The CDR3 length is 16 residues. The CDR3 loop reads CASSLLGGALNTEAFF. CDR3 DNA: TGTGCCAGCAGCTTACTAGGGGGGGCGCTGAACACTGAAGCTTTCTTT.

V gene TRBV28 combines with J gene TRBJ2-7, with a tentative D call TRBD2 (6 bases). V shed 1 base and J shed 7 bases, with 17 bases lying between them. CDR3 size: 15 residues. CDR1 and CDR2 (germline): MDHEN, SYDVKM. CDR3 sequence: CASSLYSGNPGEQYF. In DNA, the CDR3 is TGTGCCAGCAGTTTATATAGCGGTAACCCCGGGGAGCAGTACTTC.

The chain has TRBV19 and TRBJ1-2, with a possible D match to TRBD1 (6 bases). Germline loops: CDR1 LNHDA, CDR2 SQIVND (reference sequence). This CDR3 contains 13 residues. Trimming took 6 bases from V and 5 from J, leaving 13 bases between them. CDR3 nucleotides: TGTGCCAGTAGATCGATGGACAGTTATGGCTACACCTTC. Residues: CASRSMDSYGYTF.

This rearrangement joins TRBV6-2 or TRBV6-3 to TRBJ2-2, with 11 bases fitting TRBD2. CDR1 and CDR2 (germline): MNHEY, SVGEGT. After removal of 4 bases from V and 4 bases from J, the junction contained 2 bases not matched to a gene. The CDR3 is made up of 15 amino acids. CDR3 nucleotide sequence: TGTGCCAGCAGTTTAGGACTAGCGGGCACCGGGGAGCTGTTTTTT. Translated: CASSLGLAGTGELFF.

The CDR3 protein is CASSPAVNQPQHF. CDR3 sequence (DNA): TGTGCCAGCTCACCAGCGGTAAATCAGCCCCAGCATTTT. The rearrangement joins TRBV18 to TRBJ1-5; no clear D. The V gene lost 2 bases and the J gene lost 4 bases, with 6 bases spanning the gap. Germline V gene lookup returns CDR1 KGHSH and CDR2 LQKENI. This CDR3 is 13 amino acids long.

The chain links TRBV5-6 to TRBJ2-7, with 8 bases lining up with TRBD1. Germline lookup yields CDR1 SGHDT and CDR2 YYEEEE. Unmatched junction bases numbered 14, after V lost 4 bases and J lost 8 bases. The CDR3 runs to 15 residues. CDR3 residues: CASSVIATGAGKQYF. CDR3 DNA sequence: TGTGCCAGCAGCGTTATAGCGACAGGGGCTGGGAAGCAGTACTTC.

This chain links TRBV5-1 with TRBJ1-2; no reliable D call. The ends were cut back, 1 base at V and 6 bases at J, with 10 bases in the middle. CDR1 SGHRS and CDR2 YFSETQ come from the germline V gene. The CDR3 has 13 amino acids. For the CDR3, the DNA is TGCGCCAGCAGCTTGAACGGGGAGCATGGCTACACCTTC. This sequence encodes CASSLNGEHGYTF.

The CDR3 DNA sequence: TGTGCCAGCAGCTTAGCCACGACAGAAACTGAAGCTTTCTTT. Translated, it gives CASSLATTETEAFF. The V call is TRBV7-9, the J call TRBJ1-1; tentatively, D is TRBD1 (5 bases). Germline CDR1 is SEHNR and CDR2 is FQNEAQ (reference sequence). V lost 0 bases, J lost 5 bases, and 10 bases lay in between. CDR3 length: 14 residues.

The J gene is TRBJ2-1, the V gene TRBV18; D call uncertain. Deletions cut 1 base from V and 6 bases from J, with 10 bases between. This CDR3 contains 14 residues. Germline lookup yields CDR1 KGHSH and CDR2 LQKENI. This chain's CDR3 is CASSPRQAVNEQFF. DNA of the CDR3: TGTGCCAGCTCACCACGGCAGGCTGTCAATGAGCAGTTCTTC.

The DNA for the CDR3 is TGTGCCAGCAGCCAGGGGCGGACAGGGGACATTCAGTACTTC. This translates into CASSQGRTGDIQYF. The chain is built from TRBV3-1 (or the pseudogene TRBV3-2) and TRBJ2-4; TRBD1 matches 9 bases. Germline values: CDR1 LGHDT, CDR2 YNNKEL (reference sequence). Germline trimming cut 3 bases from V and 8 bases from J; bases unmatched to any gene: 5. The CDR3 runs to 14 residues.

V and J are TRBV5-4 and TRBJ2-7; TRBD1 is a possible D gene (6 bases). V gave up 4 bases and J gave up 7 bases, with 18 bases separating them. This CDR3 contains 14 residues. The germline V gene encodes CDR1 SGHNT and CDR2 YYREEE (reference sequence). DNA of the CDR3: TGTGCCAGCAGCCCTCCCGGACAGAAAGGGGAGCAGTACTTC. It specifies CASSPPGQKGEQYF. Complete variable domain (other parts from reference TRBV5-4 and TRBJ2-7): ETGVTQSPTHLIKTRGQQVTLRCSSQSGHNTVSWYQQALGQGPQFIFQYYREEENGRGNFPPRFSGLQFPNYSSELNVNALELDDSALYLCASSPPGQKGEQYFGPGTRLTVT.